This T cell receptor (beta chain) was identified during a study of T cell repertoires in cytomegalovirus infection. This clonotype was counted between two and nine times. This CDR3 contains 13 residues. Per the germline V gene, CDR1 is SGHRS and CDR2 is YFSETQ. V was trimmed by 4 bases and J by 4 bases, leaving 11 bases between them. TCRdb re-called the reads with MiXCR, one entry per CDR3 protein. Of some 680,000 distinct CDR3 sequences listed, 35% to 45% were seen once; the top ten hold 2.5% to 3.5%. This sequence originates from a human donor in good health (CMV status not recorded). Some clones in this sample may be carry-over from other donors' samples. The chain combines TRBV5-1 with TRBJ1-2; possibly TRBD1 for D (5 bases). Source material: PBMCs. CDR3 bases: TGCGCCAGCAGCCGACGGGACTTCTATGGCTACACCTTC. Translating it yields CASSRRDFYGYTF. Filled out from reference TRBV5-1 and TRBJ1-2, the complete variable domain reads KAGVTQTPRYLIKTRGQQVTLSCSPISGHRSVSWYQQTPGQGLQFLFEYFSETQRNKGNFPGRFSGRQFSNSRSEMNVSTLELGDSALYLCASSRRDFYGYTFGSGTRLTVV.